These T cell receptor beta chains were read from a single sample in a study of OX40 agonist ivuxolimab in advanced cancers. The assay was immunoSEQ multiplex PCR, and TCRdb's table has in-frame clones only and misses some. In the table there are about 55,000 clones, approximately 84% of which are singletons. Sequenced material: CD4+ or CD8+ T cells sorted from blood, taken in a trial of the OX40 agonist ivuxolimab. These receptor sequences come from an adult with an advanced solid tumor such as melanoma, head and neck, liver or kidney cancer. The CDR3 runs from the conserved cysteine through the conserved F or W. The order of the fields is clone size, D gene, J gene, V gene, CDR3 protein, CDR3 DNA. The D gene is left open where the match is weak. A row's size may be missing; if present it is once, few, many or a size class.

clone size: -; D gene: TRBD2; J gene: TRBJ2-1; V gene: TRBV7-9; CDR3 protein: CASSPPAGGRFEQFF; CDR3 DNA: TGTGCCAGCAGCCCCCCAGCGGGGGGTAGGTTTGAGCAGTTCTTC
clone size: -; D gene: -; J gene: TRBJ2-1; V gene: TRBV7-9; CDR3 protein: CASSPWLSYNEQFF; CDR3 DNA: TGTGCCAGCAGCCCCTGGCTTTCGTACAATGAGCAGTTCTTC
clone size: few; D gene: TRBD1; J gene: TRBJ2-5; V gene: TRBV5-6; CDR3 protein: CASSSGQGPQETQYF; CDR3 DNA: TGTGCCAGCAGCTCCGGACAGGGCCCCCAAGAGACCCAGTACTTC
clone size: few; D gene: -; J gene: TRBJ1-1; V gene: TRBV27; CDR3 protein: CASSLSEAAEAFF; CDR3 DNA: TGTGCCAGCAGTTTATCCGAGGCAGCCGAAGCTTTCTTT
clone size: -; D gene: -; J gene: TRBJ2-7; V gene: TRBV9; CDR3 protein: CASSERGGGFYEQYF; CDR3 DNA: TGTGCCAGCAGTGAACGCGGGGGCGGATTCTACGAGCAGTACTTC
clone size: -; D gene: -; J gene: TRBJ2-4; V gene: TRBV7-9; CDR3 protein: CASSLEFRSKNIQYF; CDR3 DNA: TGTGCCAGCAGCTTAGAATTTCGATCCAAAAACATTCAGTACTTC
clone size: -; D gene: -; J gene: TRBJ1-1; V gene: TRBV6-5; CDR3 protein: CASRPLGAEAFF; CDR3 DNA: TGTGCCAGCAGACCACTAGGGGCTGAAGCTTTCTTT
clone size: -; D gene: -; J gene: TRBJ1-4; V gene: TRBV9; CDR3 protein: CASSVTEATNEKLFF; CDR3 DNA: TGTGCCAGCAGCGTGACGGAGGCAACTAATGAAAAACTGTTTTTT
clone size: -; D gene: -; J gene: TRBJ2-7; V gene: TRBV27; CDR3 protein: CASSLGDSYEQYF; CDR3 DNA: TGTGCCAGCAGTTTGGGTGACTCCTACGAGCAGTACTTC
clone size: -; D gene: TRBD2; J gene: TRBJ2-1; V gene: TRBV6-5; CDR3 protein: CASTPGTSVYNEQFF; CDR3 DNA: TGTGCCAGCACGCCCGGGACTAGTGTCTACAATGAGCAGTTCTTC
clone size: -; D gene: -; J gene: TRBJ2-7; V gene: TRBV27; CDR3 protein: CASSFVCEQYF; CDR3 DNA: TGTGCCAGCAGTTTCGTCTGCGAGCAGTACTTC
clone size: once; D gene: -; J gene: TRBJ1-5; V gene: TRBV19; CDR3 protein: CASSLRDGLRNQPQHF; CDR3 DNA: TGTGCCAGTAGTTTGAGGGACGGTCTTAGGAATCAGCCCCAGCATTTT
clone size: -; D gene: -; J gene: TRBJ1-1; V gene: TRBV28; CDR3 protein: CASSPPTGGSRSEAFF; CDR3 DNA: TGTGCCAGCAGTCCCCCAACGGGGGGGTCAAGGTCTGAAGCTTTCTTT
clone size: -; D gene: -; J gene: TRBJ2-5; V gene: TRBV5-8; CDR3 protein: CASSSESEMYQETQYF; CDR3 DNA: TGTGCCAGCAGCTCCGAGTCGGAGATGTACCAAGAGACCCAGTACTTC
clone size: -; D gene: TRBD2; J gene: TRBJ2-2; V gene: TRBV27; CDR3 protein: CASSHTSGGNTGELFF; CDR3 DNA: TGTGCCAGCAGTCACACTAGCGGGGGAAACACCGGGGAGCTGTTTTTT
clone size: -; D gene: -; J gene: TRBJ1-1; V gene: TRBV7-9; CDR3 protein: CASNSGVIEAFF; CDR3 DNA: TGTGCCAGCAATTCCGGGGTTATTGAAGCTTTCTTT
clone size: -; D gene: -; J gene: TRBJ2-7; V gene: TRBV7-9; CDR3 protein: CASSLGTDEQYF; CDR3 DNA: TGTGCCAGCAGCTTAGGGACCGACGAGCAGTACTTC
clone size: -; D gene: TRBD1; J gene: TRBJ1-2; V gene: TRBV11-2; CDR3 protein: CASSSSSTGTSVDGYTF; CDR3 DNA: TGTGCCAGCAGCTCCAGCTCGACAGGGACCTCGGTTGATGGCTACACCTTC
clone size: -; D gene: -; J gene: TRBJ2-2; V gene: TRBV14; CDR3 protein: CASRSSGELFF; CDR3 DNA: TGTGCCAGCAGGAGCTCCGGGGAGCTGTTTTTT
clone size: -; D gene: -; J gene: TRBJ2-3; V gene: TRBV7-6; CDR3 protein: CASSLEMGSTDTQYF; CDR3 DNA: TGTGCCAGCAGCTTAGAGATGGGTAGCACAGATACGCAGTATTTT
clone size: -; D gene: -; J gene: TRBJ2-5; V gene: TRBV4-3; CDR3 protein: CASSQGGEETQYF; CDR3 DNA: TGCGCCAGCAGCCAAGGTGGAGAGGAGACCCAGTACTTC
clone size: -; D gene: -; J gene: TRBJ2-3; V gene: TRBV9; CDR3 protein: CASSDPGFPDTQYF; CDR3 DNA: TGTGCCAGCAGCGACCCGGGGTTCCCAGATACGCAGTATTTT
clone size: -; D gene: -; J gene: TRBJ1-1; V gene: TRBV27; CDR3 protein: CASSLSEGNTEAFF; CDR3 DNA: TGTGCCAGCAGTTTAAGCGAGGGGAACACTGAAGCTTTCTTT
clone size: -; D gene: TRBD1; J gene: TRBJ1-2; V gene: TRBV9; CDR3 protein: CASSVAKGTGDYGYTF; CDR3 DNA: TGTGCCAGCAGCGTAGCTAAAGGGACAGGGGACTATGGCTACACCTTC
clone size: -; D gene: -; J gene: TRBJ2-3; V gene: TRBV7-9; CDR3 protein: CASSLGWGVTDTQYF; CDR3 DNA: TGTGCCAGCAGCTTAGGGTGGGGGGTCACAGATACGCAGTATTTT
clone size: once; D gene: -; J gene: TRBJ2-3; V gene: TRBV5-1; CDR3 protein: CASSFWEGTDTQYF; CDR3 DNA: TGCGCCAGCAGCTTTTGGGAGGGCACAGATACGCAGTATTTT
clone size: -; D gene: -; J gene: TRBJ2-7; V gene: TRBV9; CDR3 protein: CASSVRPLDYEQYF; CDR3 DNA: TGTGCCAGCAGCGTAAGACCGCTAGACTACGAGCAGTACTTC
clone size: -; D gene: -; J gene: TRBJ2-7; V gene: TRBV7-8; CDR3 protein: CASSLDEGSSSSYEQYF; CDR3 DNA: TGTGCCAGCAGCTTAGACGAGGGTAGCTCGAGCTCCTACGAGCAGTACTTC
clone size: few; D gene: TRBD2; J gene: TRBJ2-1; V gene: TRBV2; CDR3 protein: CASRLGGGSYNEQFF; CDR3 DNA: TGTGCCAGCAGGCTGGGCGGGGGTTCCTACAATGAGCAGTTCTTC
clone size: -; D gene: TRBD1; J gene: TRBJ1-2; V gene: TRBV29-1; CDR3 protein: CSVRQGMENYGYTF; CDR3 DNA: TGCAGCGTCCGACAGGGTATGGAGAACTATGGCTACACCTTC
clone size: -; D gene: -; J gene: TRBJ1-1; V gene: TRBV1; CDR3 protein: CTSSRGPRQYHTEAFF; CDR3 DNA: TGCACCAGCAGCCGGGGCCCCAGGCAATACCACACTGAAGCTTTCTTT
clone size: -; D gene: -; J gene: TRBJ2-5; V gene: TRBV11-2; CDR3 protein: CASSRLISGTQYF; CDR3 DNA: TGTGCCAGCAGCCGTTTAATAAGTGGGACCCAGTACTTC
clone size: once; D gene: -; J gene: TRBJ1-1; V gene: TRBV21-1; CDR3 protein: CASSKGTRRGRGTEAFF; CDR3 DNA: TGTGCCAGCAGCAAAGGGACAAGGAGGGGAAGAGGCACTGAAGCTTTCTTT
clone size: -; D gene: TRBD1; J gene: TRBJ1-4; V gene: TRBV2; CDR3 protein: CASSPGQPNEKLFF; CDR3 DNA: TGTGCCAGCAGTCCGGGACAGCCAAATGAAAAACTGTTTTTT
clone size: -; D gene: TRBD1; J gene: TRBJ1-2; V gene: TRBV13; CDR3 protein: CASSWGQLDYGYTF; CDR3 DNA: TGTGCCAGCAGCTGGGGACAGTTGGACTATGGCTACACCTTC
clone size: -; D gene: TRBD1; J gene: TRBJ1-2; V gene: TRBV5-4; CDR3 protein: CASSQDLGGGGYTF; CDR3 DNA: TGTGCCAGCAGCCAAGATCTAGGGGGCGGTGGCTACACCTTC
clone size: -; D gene: -; J gene: TRBJ1-1; V gene: TRBV28; CDR3 protein: CASSPRGLEAFF; CDR3 DNA: TGTGCCAGCAGCCCTCGGGGCTTGGAAGCTTTCTTT
clone size: -; D gene: -; J gene: TRBJ1-2; V gene: TRBV9; CDR3 protein: CASSLAGGRNYGYTF; CDR3 DNA: TGTGCCAGCAGCCTGGCGGGGGGTCGCAACTATGGCTACACCTTC
clone size: few; D gene: -; J gene: TRBJ2-7; V gene: TRBV13; CDR3 protein: CASSLEAPHEQYF; CDR3 DNA: TGTGCCAGCAGCTTAGAGGCCCCCCACGAGCAGTACTTC
clone size: -; D gene: -; J gene: TRBJ1-2; V gene: TRBV4-1; CDR3 protein: CASSQQAVNYGYTF; CDR3 DNA: TGCGCCAGCAGCCAACAGGCGGTGAACTATGGCTACACCTTC
clone size: -; D gene: TRBD1; J gene: TRBJ1-1; V gene: TRBV27; CDR3 protein: CASSYGQGGNTEAFF; CDR3 DNA: TGTGCCAGCAGTTACGGACAGGGGGGTAACACTGAAGCTTTCTTT
clone size: -; D gene: -; J gene: TRBJ1-1; V gene: TRBV19; CDR3 protein: CATQYDGRASNTEAFF; CDR3 DNA: TGTGCCACCCAGTATGATGGAAGGGCTTCTAACACTGAAGCTTTCTTT
clone size: -; D gene: -; J gene: TRBJ2-6; V gene: TRBV27; CDR3 protein: CASSLRASGANVLTF; CDR3 DNA: TGTGCCAGCAGTTTAAGGGCCTCTGGGGCCAACGTCCTGACTTTC